This T cell receptor (beta chain) emerged from a study of Ad26.COV2.S vaccination and SARS-CoV-2 variants. The overall study: Intramuscularly, Ad26.COV2.S was given either once or twice, 56 days apart.

Study-wide points: Spike-specific responses of CD8+ and CD4+ T cells were reported to display substantial breadth after vaccination. Breadth measured for non-spike TCRs was similar across vaccine and placebo recipients.

As to this clone: Its cognate antigen is unknown.

Stated treatment: around 19 received Ad26.COV2.S at low or high dose, single or two shots; 5 received placebo; per-sample allocation not given. Specimens were obtained on day 63 following the first vaccine or placebo injection. Donation was by an adult aged 18-55 years who was in Boston. Profiling relied on immunoSEQ multiplex PCR, and the TCRdb table lists in-frame clones only, not all of them. The sample has about 280,000 clones; around 87% are singletons. Trimming removed 7 bases from V and 8 bases from J, with 17 bases in between. The CDR3 totals 14 residues. Per germline, CDR1 MDHEN and CDR2 SYDVKM.

This receptor was obtained from a person between 18 and 65 years old who received the Ad26.COV2.S COVID-19 vaccine or a placebo. Sequencing was performed on peripheral blood, taken in a trial of Ad26.COV2.S vaccine versus placebo. V usage is TRBV28 and J usage is TRBJ1-4; a possible D gene is TRBD1 (6 bases). CDR3 residues: CASNQEQGWEKLFF. The CDR3 bases are TGTGCCAGCAACCAAGAACAGGGTTGGGAAAAACTGTTTTTT.